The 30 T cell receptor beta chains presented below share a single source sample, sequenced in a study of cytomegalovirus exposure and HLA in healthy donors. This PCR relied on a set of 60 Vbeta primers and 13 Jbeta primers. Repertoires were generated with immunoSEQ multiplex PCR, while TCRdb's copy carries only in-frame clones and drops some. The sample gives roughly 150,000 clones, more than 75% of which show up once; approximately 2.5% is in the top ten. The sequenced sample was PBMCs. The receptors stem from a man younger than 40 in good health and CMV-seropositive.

The CDR3 protein is CASSGMAGGPSNEQFF. CDR3 DNA: TGTGCCAGCAGTGGTATGGCGGGAGGGCCCAGCAATGAGCAGTTCTTC. The chain is built from TRBV6-1 and TRBJ2-1; 9 bases match TRBD2. Germline V gene sequence: CDR1 MNHNS, CDR2 SASEGT. The CDR3 covers 16 residues. The junction had 10 bases not matched to a gene; V was cut back by 4 bases and J by 6 bases.

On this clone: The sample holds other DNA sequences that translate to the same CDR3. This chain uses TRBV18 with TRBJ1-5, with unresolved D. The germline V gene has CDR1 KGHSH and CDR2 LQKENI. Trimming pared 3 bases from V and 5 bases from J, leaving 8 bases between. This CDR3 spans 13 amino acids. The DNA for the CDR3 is TGTGCCAGCTCACCGGGTGGAGATCAGCCCCAGCATTTT. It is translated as CASSPGGDQPQHF.

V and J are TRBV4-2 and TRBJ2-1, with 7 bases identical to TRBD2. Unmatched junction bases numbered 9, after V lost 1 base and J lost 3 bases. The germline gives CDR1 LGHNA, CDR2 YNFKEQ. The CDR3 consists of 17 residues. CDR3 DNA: TGTGCCAGCAGCCAAGCCGGGGCGGGAGAGCTCTACAATGAGCAGTTCTTC. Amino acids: CASSQAGAGELYNEQFF.

The CDR3 coding sequence is TGTGCCAGCAGCTTAGGGAGGGGACAGGGAGTTGACATTCAGTACTTC. This encodes CASSLGRGQGVDIQYF. The gene calls are TRBV7-3 and TRBJ2-4, with 9 bases identical to TRBD1. Germline V gives CDR1 SGHTA, CDR2 FQGTGA. The V gene end was trimmed by 2 bases and the J gene end by 8 bases; junction bases not matched to a gene: 10. CDR3 length equals 16 residues.

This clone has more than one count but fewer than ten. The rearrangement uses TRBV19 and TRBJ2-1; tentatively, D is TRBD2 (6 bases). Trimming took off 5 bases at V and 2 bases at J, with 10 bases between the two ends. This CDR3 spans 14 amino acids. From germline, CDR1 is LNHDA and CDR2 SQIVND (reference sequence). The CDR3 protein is CASSSAGTYNEQFF. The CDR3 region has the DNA TGTGCCAGTAGTTCCGCGGGAACCTACAATGAGCAGTTCTTC.

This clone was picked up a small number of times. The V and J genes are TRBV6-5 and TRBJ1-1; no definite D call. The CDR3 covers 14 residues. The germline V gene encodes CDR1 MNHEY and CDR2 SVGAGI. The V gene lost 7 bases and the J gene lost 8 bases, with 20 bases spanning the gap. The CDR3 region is CASTHPPFTGEAFF. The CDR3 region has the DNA TGTGCCAGCACCCACCCACCGTTCACGGGGGAAGCTTTCTTT.

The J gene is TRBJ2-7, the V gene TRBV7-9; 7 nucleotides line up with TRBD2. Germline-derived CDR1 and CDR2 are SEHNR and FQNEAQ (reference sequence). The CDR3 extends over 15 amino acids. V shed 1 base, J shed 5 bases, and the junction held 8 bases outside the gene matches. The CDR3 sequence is CASSLGLAPEDEQYV. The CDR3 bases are TGTGCCAGCAGCTTAGGACTAGCCCCCGAGGACGAGCAGTACGTC.

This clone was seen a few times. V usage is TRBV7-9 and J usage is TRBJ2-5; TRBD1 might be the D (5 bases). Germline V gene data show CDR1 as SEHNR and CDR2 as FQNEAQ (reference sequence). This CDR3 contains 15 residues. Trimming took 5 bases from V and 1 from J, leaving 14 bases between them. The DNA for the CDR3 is TGTGCCAGCAGCGAGTCCAGGGTGAGCCAAGAGACCCAGTACTTC. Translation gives CASSESRVSQETQYF.

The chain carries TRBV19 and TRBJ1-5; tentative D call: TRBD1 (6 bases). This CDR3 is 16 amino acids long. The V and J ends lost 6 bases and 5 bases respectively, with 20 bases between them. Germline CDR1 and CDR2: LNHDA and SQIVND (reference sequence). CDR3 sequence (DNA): TGTGCCAGTAGCCAACAGGGCAGGTGGGTTCATCAGCCCCAGCATTTT. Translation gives CASSQQGRWVHQPQHF.

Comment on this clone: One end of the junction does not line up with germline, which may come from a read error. The CDR3 bases are TGTGCCAGCAGTGAAAATGTGGACAGGGAAGATGGCTACACCTTC. This codes for CASSENVDREDGYTF. This chain connects TRBV10-3 to TRBJ1-2; 8 bases match TRBD1. This CDR3 has 15 residues. The germline V gene encodes CDR1 ENHRY and CDR2 SYGVKD.

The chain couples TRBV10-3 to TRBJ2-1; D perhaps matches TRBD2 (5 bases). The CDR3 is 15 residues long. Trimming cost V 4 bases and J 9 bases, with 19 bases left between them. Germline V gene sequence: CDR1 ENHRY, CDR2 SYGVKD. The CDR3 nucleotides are TGTGCCATCAGTGCCCGAGACTCTAACGGGGTTGAGCAGTTCTTC. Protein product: CAISARDSNGVEQFF.

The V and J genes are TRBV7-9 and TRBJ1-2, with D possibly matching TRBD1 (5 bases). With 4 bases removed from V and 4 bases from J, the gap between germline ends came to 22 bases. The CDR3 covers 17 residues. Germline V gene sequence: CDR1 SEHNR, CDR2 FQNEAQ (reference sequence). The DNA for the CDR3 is TGTGCCAGCAGCTCGACAGTAGGTGGTAAAAACTTCTATGGCTACACCTTC. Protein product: CASSSTVGGKNFYGYTF.

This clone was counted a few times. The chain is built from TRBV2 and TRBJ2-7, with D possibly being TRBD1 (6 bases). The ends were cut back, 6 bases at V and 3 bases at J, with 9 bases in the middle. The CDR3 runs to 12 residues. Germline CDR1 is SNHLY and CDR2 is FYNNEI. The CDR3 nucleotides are TGTGCCAGCAGGGGCAGGGGCTACGAGCAGTACTTC. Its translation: CASRGRGYEQYF.

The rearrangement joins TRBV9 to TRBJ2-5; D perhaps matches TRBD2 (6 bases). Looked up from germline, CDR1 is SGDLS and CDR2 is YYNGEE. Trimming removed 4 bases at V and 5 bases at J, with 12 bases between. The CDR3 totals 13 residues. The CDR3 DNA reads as TGTGCCAGCAGCTACGCCGGGAGCGAGACCCAGTACTTC. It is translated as CASSYAGSETQYF.

The CDR3 DNA is TGTGCCAGCAGCTTATCCCGGGGGTCACCCGGACGGATCTATGGCTACACCTTC. Amino acids: CASSLSRGSPGRIYGYTF. V gene TRBV5-6 combines with J gene TRBJ1-2; a possible D gene is TRBD1 (5 bases). The CDR3 spans 18 residues. Germline CDR1 is SGHDT and CDR2 is YYEEEE. V was trimmed by 2 bases and J by 4 bases, leaving 24 bases between them.

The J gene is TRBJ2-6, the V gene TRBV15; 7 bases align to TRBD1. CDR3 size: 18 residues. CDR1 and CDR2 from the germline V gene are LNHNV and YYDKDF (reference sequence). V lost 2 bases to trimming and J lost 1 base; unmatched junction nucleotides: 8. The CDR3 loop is CATSRTTGRRSGANVLTF. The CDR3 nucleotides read TGTGCCACCAGCAGAACGACAGGGCGCCGGTCTGGGGCCAACGTCCTGACTTTC.

CDR3 DNA: TGTGCCAGCAGTTACACAGGGCTCACGGATGAGCAGTTCTTC. This encodes CASSYTGLTDEQFF. This chain links TRBV6-5 with TRBJ2-1, with D tentatively TRBD1 (6 bases). This CDR3 is 14 amino acids long. Germline V gives CDR1 MNHEY, CDR2 SVGAGI. Trimming took 2 bases from V and 8 from J, leaving 13 bases between them.

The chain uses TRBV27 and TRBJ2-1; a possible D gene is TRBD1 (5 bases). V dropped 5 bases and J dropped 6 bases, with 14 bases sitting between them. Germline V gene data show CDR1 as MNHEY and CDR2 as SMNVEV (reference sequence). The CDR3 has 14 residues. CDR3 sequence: CASSPLWGFNEQFF. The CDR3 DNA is TGTGCCAGCAGTCCTCTCTGGGGCTTCAATGAGCAGTTCTTC.

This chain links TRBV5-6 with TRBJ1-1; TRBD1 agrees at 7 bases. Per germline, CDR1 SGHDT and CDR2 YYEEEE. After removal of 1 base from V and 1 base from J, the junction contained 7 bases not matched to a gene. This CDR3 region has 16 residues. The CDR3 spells CASSLRGRFQNTEAFF. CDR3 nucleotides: TGTGCCAGCAGCTTGAGGGGGCGATTTCAGAACACTGAAGCTTTCTTT.

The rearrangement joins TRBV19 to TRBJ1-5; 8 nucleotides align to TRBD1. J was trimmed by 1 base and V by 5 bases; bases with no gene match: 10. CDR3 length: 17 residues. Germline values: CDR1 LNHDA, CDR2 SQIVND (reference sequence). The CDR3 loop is CASSRGQGFRSNQPQHF. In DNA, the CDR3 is TGTGCCAGTAGTCGCGGACAGGGATTTAGGAGCAATCAGCCCCAGCATTTT.

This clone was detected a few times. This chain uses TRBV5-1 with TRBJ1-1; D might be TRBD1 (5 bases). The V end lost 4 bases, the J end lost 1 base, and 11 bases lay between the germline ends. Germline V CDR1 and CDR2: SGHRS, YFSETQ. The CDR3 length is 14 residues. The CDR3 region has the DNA TGCGCCAGCAGCGTGACAGCGGGGAACACTGAAGCTTTCTTT. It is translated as CASSVTAGNTEAFF.

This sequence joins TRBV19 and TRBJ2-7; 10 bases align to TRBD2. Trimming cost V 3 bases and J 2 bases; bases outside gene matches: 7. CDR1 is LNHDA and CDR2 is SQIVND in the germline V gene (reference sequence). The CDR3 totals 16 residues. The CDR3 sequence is CASSMRLAGLAYEQYF. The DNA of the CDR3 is TGTGCCAGTAGTATGCGACTAGCGGGTTTAGCCTACGAGCAGTACTTC.

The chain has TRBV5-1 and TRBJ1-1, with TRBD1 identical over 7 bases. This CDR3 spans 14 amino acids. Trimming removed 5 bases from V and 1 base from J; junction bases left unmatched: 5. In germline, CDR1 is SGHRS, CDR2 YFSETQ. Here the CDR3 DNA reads TGCGCCAGCAGAGGGACAGCCTCGAACACTGAAGCTTTCTTT. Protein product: CASRGTASNTEAFF.

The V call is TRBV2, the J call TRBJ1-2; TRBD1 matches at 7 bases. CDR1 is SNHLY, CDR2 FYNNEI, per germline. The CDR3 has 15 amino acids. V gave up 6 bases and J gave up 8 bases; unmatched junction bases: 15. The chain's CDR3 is CASRGDSGGVGGYTF. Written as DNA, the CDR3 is TGTGCCAGCAGGGGGGACAGTGGGGGAGTCGGAGGCTACACCTTC.

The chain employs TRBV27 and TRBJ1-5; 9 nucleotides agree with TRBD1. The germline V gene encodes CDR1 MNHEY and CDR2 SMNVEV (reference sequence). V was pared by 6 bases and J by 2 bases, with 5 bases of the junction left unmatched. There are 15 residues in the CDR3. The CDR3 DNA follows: TGTGCCAGCAGACAGGGGGCGATTGGCAATCAGCCCCAGCATTTT. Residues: CASRQGAIGNQPQHF.

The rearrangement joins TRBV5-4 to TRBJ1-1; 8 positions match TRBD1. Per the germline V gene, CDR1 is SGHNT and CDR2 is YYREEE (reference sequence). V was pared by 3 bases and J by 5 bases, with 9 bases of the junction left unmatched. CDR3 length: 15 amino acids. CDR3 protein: CASSSLTGEGTEAFF. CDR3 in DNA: TGTGCCAGCAGCTCCCTGACAGGGGAGGGGACTGAAGCTTTCTTT.

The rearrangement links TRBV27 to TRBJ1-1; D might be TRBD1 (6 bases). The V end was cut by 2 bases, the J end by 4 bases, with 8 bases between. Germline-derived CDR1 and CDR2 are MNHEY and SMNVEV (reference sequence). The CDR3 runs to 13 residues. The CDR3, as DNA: TGTGCCAGCAGTTTAGAGGGGGTCACTGAAGCTTTCTTT. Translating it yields CASSLEGVTEAFF.

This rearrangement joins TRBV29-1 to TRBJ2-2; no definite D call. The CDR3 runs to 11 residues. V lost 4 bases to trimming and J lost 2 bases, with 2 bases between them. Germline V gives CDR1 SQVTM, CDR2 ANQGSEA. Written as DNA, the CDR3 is TGCAGCGTTGCAAACACCGGGGAGCTGTTTTTT. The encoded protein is CSVANTGELFF.

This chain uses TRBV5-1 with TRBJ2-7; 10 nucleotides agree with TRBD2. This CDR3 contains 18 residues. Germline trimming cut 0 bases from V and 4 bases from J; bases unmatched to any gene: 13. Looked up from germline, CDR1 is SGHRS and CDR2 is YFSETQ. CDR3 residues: CASSLAGGSGRAGYEQYF. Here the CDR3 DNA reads TGCGCCAGCAGCTTGGCGGGGGGGAGCGGGAGGGCCGGGTACGAGCAGTACTTC.

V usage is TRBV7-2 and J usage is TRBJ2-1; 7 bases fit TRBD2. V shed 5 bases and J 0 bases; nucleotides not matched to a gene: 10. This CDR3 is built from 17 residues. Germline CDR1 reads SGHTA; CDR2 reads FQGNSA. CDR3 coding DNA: TGTGCCAGCAGCCCGGCCCGCGGGACTACCTCCTACAATGAGCAGTTCTTC. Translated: CASSPARGTTSYNEQFF. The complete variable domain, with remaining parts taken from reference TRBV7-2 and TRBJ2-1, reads GAGVSQSPSNKVTEKGKDVELRCDPISGHTALYWYRQSLGQGLEFLIYFQGNSAPDKSGLPSDRFSAERTGGSVSTLTIQRTQQEDSAVYLCASSPARGTTSYNEQFFGPGTRLTVL.